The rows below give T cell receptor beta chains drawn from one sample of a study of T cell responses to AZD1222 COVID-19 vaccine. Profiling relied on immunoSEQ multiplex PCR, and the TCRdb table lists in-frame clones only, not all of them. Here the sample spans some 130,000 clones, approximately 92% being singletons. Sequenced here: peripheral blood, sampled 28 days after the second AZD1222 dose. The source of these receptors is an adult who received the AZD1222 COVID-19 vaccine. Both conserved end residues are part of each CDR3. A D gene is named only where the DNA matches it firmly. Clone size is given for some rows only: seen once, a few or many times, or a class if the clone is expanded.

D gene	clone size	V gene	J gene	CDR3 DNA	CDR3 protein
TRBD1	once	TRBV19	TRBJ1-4	TGTGCCAGTAGTAAGGGACAGGGGGCTGAAAAACTGTTTTTT	CASSKGQGAEKLFF
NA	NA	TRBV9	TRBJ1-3	TGTGCCAGCAGCGTAGAAGTAGGGGCTGGAAACACCATATATTTT	CASSVEVGAGNTIYF
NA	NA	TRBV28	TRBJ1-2	TGTGCCAGCAGTCCCATGACAGAATTTAGGGGCTACACCTTC	CASSPMTEFRGYTF
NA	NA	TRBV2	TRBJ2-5	TGTGCCAGCAGTGAAGACGGAGAAGAGACCCAGTACTTC	CASSEDGEETQYF
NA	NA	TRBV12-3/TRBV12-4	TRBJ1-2	TGTGCCAGCAGTTTCCCAGGTGGGTATGGCTACACCTTC	CASSFPGGYGYTF
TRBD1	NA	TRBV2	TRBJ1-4	TGTGCCAGCACTAAGACAGGGATAAGTGAAAAACTGTTTTTT	CASTKTGISEKLFF
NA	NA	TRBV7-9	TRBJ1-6	TGTGCCAGCAGCCCCGGGGCGGGGTTCTCCTATAATTCACCCCTCCACTTT	CASSPGAGFSYNSPLHF
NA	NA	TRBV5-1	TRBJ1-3	TGCGCCAGCAGCTTGGGGGGCTCTGGAAACACCATATATTTT	CASSLGGSGNTIYF
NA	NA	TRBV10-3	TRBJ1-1	TGTGCCATCGCGGGGGGAACTGAAGCTTTCTTT	CAIAGGTEAFF
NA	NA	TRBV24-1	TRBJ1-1	TGTGCCACCAGTGGTCCCGGCATGAACACTGAAGCTTTCTTT	CATSGPGMNTEAFF
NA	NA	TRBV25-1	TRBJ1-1	TGTGCCAGCAGTGAATATAGCGGGGGAACTGAAGCTTTCTTT	CASSEYSGGTEAFF
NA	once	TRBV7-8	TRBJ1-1	TGTGCCAGCAGCTTAAGCCTGAACACTGAAGCTTTCTTT	CASSLSLNTEAFF
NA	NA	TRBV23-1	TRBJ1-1	TGCGCCAGCAGTCAACCGGGACACCTGAACACTGAAGCTTTCTTT	CASSQPGHLNTEAFF
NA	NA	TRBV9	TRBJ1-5	TGTGCCAGCAGCGTGGGTAGCAATCAGCCCCAGCATTTT	CASSVGSNQPQHF
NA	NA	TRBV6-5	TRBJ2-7	TGTGCCAGCAAGAGGTATCAAAGCTCCTACGAGCAGTACTTC	CASKRYQSSYEQYF
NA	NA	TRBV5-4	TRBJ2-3	TGTGCCAGCAGCCGAGCTCCGGGGCTCACCGATACGCAGTATTTT	CASSRAPGLTDTQYF
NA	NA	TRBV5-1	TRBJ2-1	TGCGCCAGCAGCTTGACAGTTCGTTCGCGGTTAAGCTCCTACAATGAGCAGTTCTTC	CASSLTVRSRLSSYNEQFF
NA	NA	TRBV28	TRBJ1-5	TGTGCCAGCGGAGGCGATAGGTCAAGAGTCGGCAATCAGCCCCAGCATTTT	CASGGDRSRVGNQPQHF
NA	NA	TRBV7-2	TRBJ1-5	TGTGCCAGCAGCTTAGCAGACCATCAGCCCCAGCATTTT	CASSLADHQPQHF
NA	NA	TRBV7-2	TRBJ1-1	TGTGCCAGCAGCTTAGATCTAGGACGGGTTAACACTGAAGCTTTCTTT	CASSLDLGRVNTEAFF
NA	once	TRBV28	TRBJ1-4	TGTGCCAGCAGCCCATCAGGGGTAAATGAAAAACTGTTTTTT	CASSPSGVNEKLFF
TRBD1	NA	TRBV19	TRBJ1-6	TGTGCTAGCAAACCCCGGCCCGGGACAGGGACGAGCTCCTATAATTCACCCCTCCACTTT	CASKPRPGTGTSSYNSPLHF
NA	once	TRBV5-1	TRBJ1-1	TGCGCCAGCAGCTTGGATATGGCAGGGATGAACACTGAAGCTTTCTTT	CASSLDMAGMNTEAFF
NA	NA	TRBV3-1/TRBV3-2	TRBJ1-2	TGTGCCAGCAGCCAAGATCTTCCCCGCGGCTACACCTTC	CASSQDLPRGYTF
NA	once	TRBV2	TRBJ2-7	TGTGCCAGCAAGCAGGGCGCTGCCTACGAGCAGTACTTC	CASKQGAAYEQYF
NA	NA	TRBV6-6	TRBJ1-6	TGTGCCAGCAGCCCTCGGGAAGGATCAGGGTCACCCCTCCACTTT	CASSPREGSGSPLHF
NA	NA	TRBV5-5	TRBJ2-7	TGTGCCAGCAGCTTGGTGGCGACAGCTTCCTACGAGCAGTACTTC	CASSLVATASYEQYF
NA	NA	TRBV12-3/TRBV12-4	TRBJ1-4	TGTGCCAGCAGTTCCAGGTTTAATCTGTTTTTT	CASSSRFNLFF
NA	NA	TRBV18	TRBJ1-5	TGTGCCAGCTCACCACGTTATAGCAATCAGCCCCAGCATTTT	CASSPRYSNQPQHF
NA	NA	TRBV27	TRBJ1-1	TGTGCCAGCAGTTTTATACAGGTCGGCATGAACACTGAAGCTTTCTTT	CASSFIQVGMNTEAFF
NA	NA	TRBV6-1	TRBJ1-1	TGTGCCAGCAGTGAAGTAAATGGGGCCGTAGGAGCTTTCTTT	CASSEVNGAVGAFF
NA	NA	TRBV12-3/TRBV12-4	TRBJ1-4	TGTGCCAGCAGTTTCCAACGTGGTGAAAAACTGTTTTTT	CASSFQRGEKLFF
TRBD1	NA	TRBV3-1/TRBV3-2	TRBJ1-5	TGTGCCAGCAGCCAAGATGTATCTCCCAGGGGGCATCAGCCCCAGCATTTT	CASSQDVSPRGHQPQHF
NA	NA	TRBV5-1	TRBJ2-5	TGCGCCAGCAGCTTGGCCGGTCAGACCCAGTACTTC	CASSLAGQTQYF
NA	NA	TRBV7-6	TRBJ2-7	TGTGCCAGCAGCTTAGAAGGGAGCGAGCAGTACTTC	CASSLEGSEQYF
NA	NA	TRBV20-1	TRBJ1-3	TGCAGCTGGTCCTCTGGAAACACCATATATTTT	CSWSSGNTIYF
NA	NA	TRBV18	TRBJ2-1	TGTGCCAGCTCACCAACTTCCGGAAGAGGCGATGAGCAGTTCTTC	CASSPTSGRGDEQFF
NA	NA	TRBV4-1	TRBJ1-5	TGCGCCAGCAGCCCGCCAGGACAGCCAAATCAGCCCCAGCATTTT	CASSPPGQPNQPQHF
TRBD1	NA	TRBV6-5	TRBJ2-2	TGTGCCAGCAGTTATACGGGACAGGGAACCGGGGAGCTGTTTTTT	CASSYTGQGTGELFF
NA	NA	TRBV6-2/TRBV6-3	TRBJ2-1	TGTGCCAGCAGTTACCGTGGGGATTACTCCTACAATGAGCAGTTCTTC	CASSYRGDYSYNEQFF
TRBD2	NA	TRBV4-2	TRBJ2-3	TGTGCCAGCAGCCCTGAGACTAGCGGGTTAACAGATACGCAGTATTTT	CASSPETSGLTDTQYF
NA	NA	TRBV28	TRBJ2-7	TGTGCCAGCAGTTTCCCTGCCGGGGCCCGTACGGAGCAGTACTTC	CASSFPAGARTEQYF
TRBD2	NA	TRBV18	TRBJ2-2	TGTGCCAGCTCACCATTAGCGGGGGCCGGGGAGCTGTTTTTT	CASSPLAGAGELFF
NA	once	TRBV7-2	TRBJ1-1	TGTGCCAGCAGCCCGGCGTCGACAACCAACACTGAAGCTTTCTTT	CASSPASTTNTEAFF
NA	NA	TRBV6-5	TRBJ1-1	TGTGCCAGCAGTTATTTTGTTGGCGGAGGGAACACTGAAGCTTTCTTT	CASSYFVGGGNTEAFF
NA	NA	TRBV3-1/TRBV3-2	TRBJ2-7	TGTGCCAGCAGCCAAGTGGTAGGGCTTTCCTCCTACGAGCAGTACTTC	CASSQVVGLSSYEQYF
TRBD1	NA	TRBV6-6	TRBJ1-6	TGTGCCAGCAGGGCGGACAGGGCCCTACCCCTCCACTTT	CASRADRALPLHF
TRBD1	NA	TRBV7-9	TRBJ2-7	TGTGCCAGCAGGGACAGGGGACGAGAGCAGTACTTC	CASRDRGREQYF
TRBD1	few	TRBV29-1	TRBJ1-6	TGCAGCGTGGGGGACAGCTCCTATAATTCACCCCTCCACTTT	CSVGDSSYNSPLHF
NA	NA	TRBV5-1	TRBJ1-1	TGCGCCAGCAGCTTGGAACCGAACACTGAAGCTTTCTTT	CASSLEPNTEAFF
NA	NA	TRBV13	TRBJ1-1	TGTGCCAGCAGCATGGGTTGGGGGAATTTAGGAACTGAAGCTTTCTTT	CASSMGWGNLGTEAFF
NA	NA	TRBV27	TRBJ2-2	TGTGCCAGCAGTTTAAATGGTCGGGAGCTGTTTTTT	CASSLNGRELFF
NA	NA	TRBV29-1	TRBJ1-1	TGCAGCGTCCAAACAGGGAGCACTGAAGCTTTCTTT	CSVQTGSTEAFF
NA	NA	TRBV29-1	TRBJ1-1	TGCAGCGTTGTTGGACCGTGGAACACTGAAGCTTTCTTT	CSVVGPWNTEAFF